The 30 T cell receptor beta chains presented below share a single source sample, sequenced in a study of T-cell reconstitution after alpha-beta-depleted transplantation in children (dated by TCRdb to 2016 to 2018). Receptor libraries were prepared by PCR. Instrument used: Illumina HiSeq 2500. TCR library preparation used molecular barcoding, with unique molecular identifiers applied to normalize quantification of the TCRbeta repertoire. TCRdb redid the processing of the public reads, applying fastp at Q25 and MiXCR, and retained in-frame beta chains. Every CDR3 protein is listed once, alongside the most common genes and DNA of its rows. The sample includes around 680,000 distinct CDR3 sequences, with approximately 16% observed a single time. The top ten constitute about 1.1% of the sample. Material: PBMCs from the stem cell graft donor, obtained from the stem cell graft. All receptors come from a human donor who donated a stem cell graft to a child with acute myeloid leukemia.

The chain links TRBV7-9 to TRBJ1-2, with TRBD1 matching over 8 bases. CDR3 length: 15 residues. The V gene end was trimmed by 3 bases and the J gene end by 4 bases; junction bases not matched to a gene: 7. Germline V gives CDR1 SEHNR, CDR2 FQNEAQ (reference sequence). CDR3 amino acids: CASSLGQERPYGYTF. In DNA, the CDR3 is TGTGCCAGCAGCTTGGGACAGGAAAGGCCCTATGGCTACACCTTC.

In this sample, this clonotype turned up once. The J gene is TRBJ1-2, the V gene TRBV6-2 or TRBV6-3; D is perhaps TRBD1 (5 bases). V dropped 6 bases and J dropped 4 bases, with 12 bases sitting between them. CDR1 and CDR2 (germline): MNHEY, SVGEGT. The CDR3 length is 13 residues. This CDR3 reads CASSRDGGYGYTF. CDR3 DNA: TGTGCCAGCAGCCGGGACGGAGGCTATGGCTACACCTTC.

This clonotype was seen only a few times. The V gene is TRBV20-1, the J gene TRBJ2-1, with 14 bases identical to TRBD2. Unmatched junction bases numbered 4, after V lost 1 base and J lost 5 bases. Germline loops: CDR1 DFQATT, CDR2 SNEGSKA (reference sequence). The CDR3 is made up of 16 amino acids. For the CDR3, the DNA is TGCAGTGCTAGAGGACGACTAGCGGGGGGGAACAATGAGCAGTTCTTC. Translation: CSARGRLAGGNNEQFF.

The chain combines TRBV5-1 with TRBJ1-1; D might be TRBD1 (6 bases). There are 18 residues in the CDR3. Trimming took 5 bases from V and 0 from J, leaving 23 bases between them. The V gene's germline CDR1 is SGHRS and CDR2 YFSETQ. The CDR3 bases are TGCGCCAGCAGAGGGGGGGAGTTGGCACTCAGAATGAACACTGAAGCTTTCTTT. Amino acids: CASRGGELALRMNTEAFF.

This clonotype was detected ten times or more. The rearrangement links TRBV5-5 to TRBJ2-1; D is perhaps TRBD2 (6 bases). The CDR3 has 12 residues. Trimming left V 1 base short and J 10 bases short, with 9 bases between. From germline, CDR1 is SGHKS and CDR2 YYEKEE (reference sequence). DNA of the CDR3: TGTGCCAGCAGCTTGACTAGCAGGGAGCAGTTCTTC. Translating it yields CASSLTSREQFF.

This clonotype was observed many times. The genes are TRBV20-1 and TRBJ2-2; D not resolved. Germline V gene data show CDR1 as DFQATT and CDR2 as SNEGSKA (reference sequence). With 1 base removed from V and 0 bases from J, the gap between germline ends came to 9 bases. There are 15 residues in the CDR3. The CDR3 DNA sequence: TGCAGTGCTAGAGTCCGGGCAGCGAACACCGGGGAGCTGTTTTTT. It yields the protein CSARVRAANTGELFF.

This clonotype was recorded many times. The chain uses TRBV20-1 and TRBJ1-2; TRBD1 agrees at 8 bases. Losses at the gene ends were 5 bases for V and 5 bases for J; bases not matched to a gene: 13. CDR1 is DFQATT, CDR2 SNEGSKA, per germline (reference sequence). The CDR3 spans 15 residues. DNA for the CDR3: TGCAGTGCTCTCGTCGCAGGGGGCAGAGGGTATGGCTACACCTTC. Amino acid sequence: CSALVAGGRGYGYTF.

This clonotype was seen many times. V gene TRBV20-1 combines with J gene TRBJ1-3; D might be TRBD1 (5 bases). Germline CDR1 DFQATT, CDR2 SNEGSKA (reference sequence). CDR3 length equals 13 residues. V shed 4 bases and J shed 2 bases, with 9 bases lying between them. Here the CDR3 reads CSAKMTAGNTIYF. The CDR3 DNA is TGCAGTGCTAAAATGACAGCTGGAAACACCATATATTTT.

A note on this clonotype: A much larger clonotype is one base distant, so this may be a read error. V and J are TRBV29-1 and TRBJ2-7, with 7 positions matching TRBD1. The CDR3 runs to 14 residues. Germline V gene lookup returns CDR1 SQVTM and CDR2 ANQGSEA. The junction had 6 bases not matched to a gene; V was cut back by 4 bases and J by 0 bases. The CDR3 DNA sequence: TGCAGCGTTGTGGGACAGTGGACCTCCTACGAGCAGTACTTC. Translation gives CSVVGQWTSYEQYF.

This chain uses TRBV11-2 with TRBJ2-7; 7 nucleotides line up with TRBD1. The CDR3 is made up of 12 amino acids. Germline V lookup: CDR1 SGHAT, CDR2 FQNNGV. V lost 6 bases, J lost 9 bases, and 8 bases stayed unmatched. The CDR3 DNA reads TGTGCCAGCAGGCGAACAGGGGTTGCGCAGTACTTC. Translation: CASRRTGVAQYF.

There are a few counts of this clonotype. This chain connects TRBV21-1 to TRBJ2-1; TRBD2 is taken as the D call from the table, unchecked against the DNA. TRBV21-1 is termed a pseudogene. This CDR3 region has 17 residues. As DNA, the CDR3 is TGTGCCAGCAGCAAAGGGGCAGGGCCGAGCTCCTACAATGAGCAGTTCTTC. Its translation: CASSKGAGPSSYNEQFF.

This clonotype has just a few counts. The V and J genes are TRBV7-2 and TRBJ2-2, with 9 bases identical to TRBD1. The CDR3 extends over 17 amino acids. The V gene's germline CDR1 is SGHTA and CDR2 FQGNSA. V shed 1 base and J 5 bases; nucleotides not matched to a gene: 8. Written as DNA, the CDR3 is TGTGCCAGCAGCTTAGTTGAACAGGGGGCAAGGACCGGGGAGCTGTTTTTT. The encoded protein is CASSLVEQGARTGELFF.

In its sample, this clonotype was seen many times. The chain employs TRBV29-1 and TRBJ1-2; TRBD1 might be the D (6 bases). The CDR3 spans 13 residues. The V gene lost 4 bases and the J gene lost 5 bases, with 14 bases spanning the gap. From germline, CDR1 is SQVTM and CDR2 ANQGSEA. The CDR3 reads CSVARGMSYGYTF. In nucleotides, the CDR3 is TGCAGCGTTGCCAGGGGCATGAGTTATGGCTACACCTTC.

This clonotype was seen ten or more times. The chain joins TRBV5-1 to TRBJ2-1; maybe TRBD1 (5 bases). Per the germline V gene, CDR1 is SGHRS and CDR2 is YFSETQ. V lost 2 bases and J lost 1, with 7 bases in between. The CDR3 is 14 amino acids. The CDR3 is CASSLQVSYNEQFF. CDR3 sequence (DNA): TGCGCCAGCAGCTTACAGGTTTCCTACAATGAGCAGTTCTTC.

The sample holds a few counts of this clonotype. This sequence joins TRBV5-6 and TRBJ2-7, with D perhaps TRBD2 (6 bases). The V end lost 1 base, the J end lost 4 bases, and 9 bases lay between the germline ends. Germline V lookup: CDR1 SGHDT, CDR2 YYEEEE. This CDR3 is built from 13 residues. CDR3 residues: CASSLWGVYEQYV. The DNA for the CDR3 is TGTGCCAGCAGCTTGTGGGGGGTTTACGAGCAGTACGTC.

The V and J genes are TRBV24-1 and TRBJ2-3; the D call may be TRBD1 or TRBD2 (5 bases each). There are 15 residues in the CDR3. V lost 4 bases to trimming and J lost 3 bases, with 13 bases between them. The germline V gene has CDR1 KGHDR and CDR2 SFDVKD. This chain's CDR3 is CATSEWGPLTDTQYF. The DNA of the CDR3 is TGTGCCACCAGTGAGTGGGGACCATTGACAGATACGCAGTATTTT.

Only a few counts were recorded for this clonotype. The CDR3 region has the DNA TGTGCCAGCAGCGTTATGACAGGTTCCTCCTACGAGCAGTACTTC. The encoded protein is CASSVMTGSSYEQYF. The J gene is TRBJ2-7, the V gene TRBV7-2; possible D gene TRBD1, 6 bases. This CDR3 has 15 residues. In germline, CDR1 is SGHTA, CDR2 FQGNSA. The ends were cut back, 5 bases at V and 0 bases at J, with 14 bases in the middle.

The chain carries TRBV14 and TRBJ1-1; D unclear. Trimming cost V 3 bases and J 5 bases, with 10 bases left between them. CDR1 and CDR2 from the germline V gene are SGHDN and FVKESK. The CDR3 is 13 residues long. The CDR3 DNA sequence: TGTGCCAGCAGCCATCTACAGAATACTGAAGCTTTCTTT. It is translated as CASSHLQNTEAFF.

The J gene is TRBJ2-1, the V gene TRBV28; 10 bases agree with TRBD2. V shed 5 bases and J 5 bases; nucleotides not matched to a gene: 6. The CDR3 has 15 amino acids. Per the germline V gene, CDR1 is MDHEN and CDR2 is SYDVKM. CDR3: CASSIAGGLNNEQFF. CDR3 DNA: TGTGCCAGCAGTATAGCGGGGGGCTTGAACAATGAGCAGTTCTTC. The entire variable domain, with the rest obtained from reference TRBV28 and TRBJ2-1, is as follows: DVKVTQSSRYLVKRTGEKVFLECVQDMDHENMFWYRQDPGLGLRLIYFSYDVKMKEKGDIPEGYSVSREKKERFSLILESASTNQTSMYLCASSIAGGLNNEQFFGPGTRLTVL.

This clonotype was counted only a few times. The rearrangement uses TRBV7-9 and TRBJ2-7, with D possibly being TRBD1 (5 bases). Germline lookup yields CDR1 SEHNR and CDR2 FQNEAQ (reference sequence). This CDR3 spans 14 amino acids. V gave up 4 bases and J gave up 2 bases, with 12 bases separating them. The CDR3 sequence: CASSSRQTPYEQYV. The CDR3 DNA reads as TGTGCCAGCAGCTCACGACAGACCCCCTACGAGCAGTACGTC.

Many counts were recorded for this clonotype. V and J are TRBV15 and TRBJ1-2; D unresolved. The CDR3 sequence is 13 residues long. In germline, CDR1 is LNHNV, CDR2 YYDKDF (reference sequence). V was pared by 8 bases and J by 4 bases, with 14 bases between. CDR3 sequence (DNA): TGTGCCACCCGAGGCGCTCCACTCTATGGCTACACCTTC. Residues: CATRGAPLYGYTF.

This chain uses TRBV20-1 with TRBJ2-5; 13 bases match TRBD2. The CDR3 extends over 14 amino acids. V gave up 6 bases and J gave up 2 bases; unmatched junction bases: 3. Germline V gene sequence: CDR1 DFQATT, CDR2 SNEGSKA (reference sequence). The CDR3 protein is CSAGLAGKQETQYF. The CDR3 DNA reads as TGCAGTGCGGGACTAGCGGGGAAACAAGAGACCCAGTACTTC.

In this sample, this clonotype turned up many times. V and J are TRBV5-1 and TRBJ1-2; D is unclear. Trimming stripped 3 bases from V and 5 bases from J, with 8 bases between. This CDR3 has 12 amino acids. The germline gives CDR1 SGHRS, CDR2 YFSETQ. The CDR3 nucleotides read TGCGCCAGCAGCTCCCGCGGGTATGGCTACACCTTC. It codes for CASSSRGYGYTF.

The V and J genes are TRBV4-1 and TRBJ2-5; D is possibly TRBD2 (5 bases). Germline CDR1 and CDR2: MGHRA and YSYEKL. This CDR3 spans 15 amino acids. Trimming cost V 0 bases and J 0 bases, with 8 bases left between them. CDR3 loop: CASSQEQRNQETQYF. The CDR3 region has the DNA TGCGCCAGCAGCCAAGAACAGCGGAACCAAGAGACCCAGTACTTC.

This clonotype has a handful of counts. The CDR3 sequence is CASSSGQRAYGYTF. The CDR3 DNA reads as TGTGCCAGCAGCTCCGGACAGAGAGCCTATGGCTACACCTTC. The chain employs TRBV7-2 and TRBJ1-2; the D gene is possibly TRBD1 (6 bases). Trimming shortened V by 4 bases and J by 4 bases, and 13 bases separated the two germline ends. CDR1 is SGHTA, CDR2 FQGNSA, per germline. The CDR3 totals 14 residues. Looking up the rest from reference TRBV7-2 and TRBJ1-2 gives the full variable domain: GAGVSQSPSNKVTEKGKDVELRCDPISGHTALYWYRQSLGQGLEFLIYFQGNSAPDKSGLPSDRFSAERTGGSVSTLTIQRTQQEDSAVYLCASSSGQRAYGYTFGSGTRLTVV.

There are a few counts of this clonotype. V is TRBV29-1 and J is TRBJ2-7; D gene unclear. The CDR3 is made up of 13 amino acids. Germline V gene lookup returns CDR1 SQVTM and CDR2 ANQGSEA. The V and J ends lost 8 bases and 0 bases respectively, with 14 bases between them. This CDR3 reads CSFVGVDSYEQYF. In DNA, the CDR3 is TGCAGCTTCGTTGGGGTAGACTCCTACGAGCAGTACTTC.

The chain joins TRBV6-1 to TRBJ2-7; maybe TRBD1 (5 bases). Germline V gene sequence: CDR1 MNHNS, CDR2 SASEGT. V lost 7 bases to trimming and J lost 3 bases, with 13 bases between them. CDR3 size: 13 residues. CDR3 nucleotide sequence: TGTGCCAGCATTGGGGCAGGCCTCTACGAGCAGTACTTC. It yields the protein CASIGAGLYEQYF.

This clonotype was found many times. The rearrangement joins TRBV29-1 to TRBJ2-6, with D possibly being TRBD1 (6 bases). V lost 5 bases and J 4 bases, leaving 12 bases between the germline ends. This CDR3 comprises 14 residues. Germline V gene lookup returns CDR1 SQVTM and CDR2 ANQGSEA. For the CDR3, the DNA is TGCAGCGTTACTACAGGGACCGGGGCCAACGTCCTGACTTTC. Residues: CSVTTGTGANVLTF.

This chain joins TRBV20-1 and TRBJ2-5; maybe TRBD1 (5 bases). The V gene lost 0 bases and the J gene lost 1 base, with 9 bases spanning the gap. The CDR3 consists of 14 residues. CDR1 DFQATT and CDR2 SNEGSKA come from the germline V gene (reference sequence). The CDR3 region has the DNA TGCAGTGCTAGAGATTTTACAGGCCAAGAGACCCAGTACTTC. Encoded protein: CSARDFTGQETQYF.

This clonotype was seen a few times. This chain links TRBV20-1 with TRBJ1-5, with 9 bases identical to TRBD1. The junction had 4 bases not matched to a gene; V was cut back by 4 bases and J by 3 bases. The CDR3 loop spans 14 amino acids. Germline lookup yields CDR1 DFQATT and CDR2 SNEGSKA (reference sequence). The CDR3, as DNA: TGCAGTGCTACCCGGACAGGGGTCAATCAGCCCCAGCATTTT. Translating it yields CSATRTGVNQPQHF.